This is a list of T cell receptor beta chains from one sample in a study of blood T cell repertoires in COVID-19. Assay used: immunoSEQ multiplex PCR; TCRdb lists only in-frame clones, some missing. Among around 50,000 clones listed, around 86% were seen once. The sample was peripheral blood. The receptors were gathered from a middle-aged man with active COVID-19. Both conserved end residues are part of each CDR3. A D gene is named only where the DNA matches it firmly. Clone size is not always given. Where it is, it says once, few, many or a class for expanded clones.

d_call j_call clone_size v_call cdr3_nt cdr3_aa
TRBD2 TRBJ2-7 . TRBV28 TGTGCCAGCAGTCTAGGACTAGCGGATGCCTACGAGCAGTACTTC CASSLGLADAYEQYF
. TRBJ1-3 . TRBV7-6 TGTGCCAGCAGCCTGGGGGGGGGTTCAGGAAACACCATATATTTT CASSLGGGSGNTIYF
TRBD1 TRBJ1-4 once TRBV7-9 TGTGCCAGCAGCCTTATGGGACAGGGTGCTGAAAAACTGTTTTTT CASSLMGQGAEKLFF
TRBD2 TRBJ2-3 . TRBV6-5 TGTGCCAGCCAGCTAGCGGGGGTTGCAGATACGCAGTATTTT CASQLAGVADTQYF
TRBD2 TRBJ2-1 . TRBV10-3 TGTGCCATCAGTGAACTAGCGGGCTATGAGCAGTTCTTC CAISELAGYEQFF
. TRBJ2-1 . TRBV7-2 TGTGCCAGCAGCCCAGTGGGGGGGGCTGTCAATGAGCAGTTCTTC CASSPVGGAVNEQFF
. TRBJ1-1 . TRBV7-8 TGTGCCAGCAGCCTCACGGTGTACCTAGCTTTCTTT CASSLTVYLAFF
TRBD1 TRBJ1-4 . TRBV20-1 TGCAGTGCTAGTTATAGCCGACAGGGCCCAAAACTGTTTTTT CSASYSRQGPKLFF
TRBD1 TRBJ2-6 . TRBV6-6 TGTGCCAGCAGTCGAGTAGACAGGGGACGGTGGGGGGCCAACGTCCTGACTTTC CASSRVDRGRWGANVLTF
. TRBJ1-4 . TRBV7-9 TGTGCCAGCAGCTTAGGAAAAGGAGATGAAAAACTGTTTTTT CASSLGKGDEKLFF
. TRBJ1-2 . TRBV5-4 TGTGCCAGCAGCTTGGAGGAGGGAGGCTACACCTTC CASSLEEGGYTF
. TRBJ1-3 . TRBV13 TGTGCCAGCAGCTTTTTCGGACAGTCTGGAAACACCATATATTTT CASSFFGQSGNTIYF
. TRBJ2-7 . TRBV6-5 TGTGCCAGCAGACCCGGACAGTTCTCCTACGAGCAGTACTTC CASRPGQFSYEQYF
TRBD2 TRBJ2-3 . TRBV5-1 TGCGCCAGCAGCTTGGGGGTAGGCGGGGGTCAAAAGTATTTT CASSLGVGGGQKYF
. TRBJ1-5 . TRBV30 TGTGCCTGGAGTGTACATAGCAATCAGCCCCAGCATTTT CAWSVHSNQPQHF
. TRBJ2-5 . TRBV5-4 TGTGCCAGCTCTGGAGCGATCTCGGTGTATAACCAAGAGACCCAGTACTTC CASSGAISVYNQETQYF
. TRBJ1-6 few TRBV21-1 TGTGCCAGCAGCAAAGGTGGTAGGGCAGGGGGTTCACCCCTCCACTTT CASSKGGRAGGSPLHF
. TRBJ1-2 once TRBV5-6 TGTGCCAGCAGCCGGATGACAGGACTTAGTGGCTACACCTTC CASSRMTGLSGYTF
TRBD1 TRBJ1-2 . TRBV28 TGTGCCAGCGTTAACGGACAGGGACCTAATAACTATGGCTACACCTTC CASVNGQGPNNYGYTF
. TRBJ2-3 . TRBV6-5 TGTGCCAGCAGTTACTCGGAGGTGAGAGATACGCAGTATTTT CASSYSEVRDTQYF
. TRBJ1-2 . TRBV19 TGTGCCAGTAGTATAGTGAGAGGGCAGAACTATGGCTACACCTTC CASSIVRGQNYGYTF
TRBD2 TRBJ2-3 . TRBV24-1 TGTGCCACCAGTGATTTTAGCGGGACAGATACGCAGTATTTT CATSDFSGTDTQYF
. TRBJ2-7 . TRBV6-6 TGTGCCAGCAGTTACGAGGCGGTGAGCTCCTACGAGCAGTACTTC CASSYEAVSSYEQYF
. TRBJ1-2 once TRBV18 TGTGCCAGCTCCTCGGAGGGTTATGGCTACACCTTC CASSSEGYGYTF
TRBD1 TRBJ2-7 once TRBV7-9 TGTGCCAGCAGCTGGACAGGGGACGAGCAGTACTTC CASSWTGDEQYF
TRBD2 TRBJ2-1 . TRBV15 TGTGCCACCAGTAAAGGACTAGTGACCTACAATGAGCAGTTCTTC CATSKGLVTYNEQFF
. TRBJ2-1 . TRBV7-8 TGTGCCAGCACTCACAGGAAGGGGGTCTACAATGAGCAGTTCTTC CASTHRKGVYNEQFF
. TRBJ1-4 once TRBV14 TGTGCCAGCAGCCAGGGGGCAGATGAAAAACTGTTTTTT CASSQGADEKLFF
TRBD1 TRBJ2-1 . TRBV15 TGTGCCACCAGCCAGTGGACAGGGGCCAATGAGCAGTTCTTC CATSQWTGANEQFF
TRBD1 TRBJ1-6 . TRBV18 TGTGCCAGCTCACCCAGGACAGGGTACGATTCACCCCTCCACTTT CASSPRTGYDSPLHF
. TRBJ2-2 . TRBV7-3 TGTGCCAGCAGCTTAGGGGCAGTAGGGGCCACCGGGGAGCTGTTTTTT CASSLGAVGATGELFF
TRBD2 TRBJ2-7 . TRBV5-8 TGTGCCAGCAGCTTGTGGGGAGGGGACGAGCAGTACTTC CASSLWGGDEQYF
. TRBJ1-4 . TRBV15 TGTGCCACCAGCAGGGGCGGCGACAGTTATGCAACTAATGAAAAACTGTTTTTT CATSRGGDSYATNEKLFF
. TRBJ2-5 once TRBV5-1 TGCGCCAGCAGACCCGACAGCCAGACAGAGACCCAGTACTTC CASRPDSQTETQYF
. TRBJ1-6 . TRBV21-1 TGTGCCAGCAGGGGACAGGATAATTCACCCCTCCACTTT CASRGQDNSPLHF
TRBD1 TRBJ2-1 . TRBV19 TGTGCCAGTAGTACCCAGGACAGGGGGCGCAATGAGCAGTTCTTC CASSTQDRGRNEQFF
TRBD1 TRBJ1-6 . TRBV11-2 TGTGCCAGCAGCTTCCCCCTTCGCGGACAGGGTTCCTATAATTCACCCCTCCACTTT CASSFPLRGQGSYNSPLHF
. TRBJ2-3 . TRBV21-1 TGTGCCAGCAGGTTGGGCCCGACAGGGAAAAACACAGATACGCAGTATTTT CASRLGPTGKNTDTQYF
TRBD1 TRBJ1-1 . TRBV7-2 TGTGCCAGCAGCATTACAGGGGGGGTTACTGAAGCTTTCTTT CASSITGGVTEAFF
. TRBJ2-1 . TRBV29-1 TGCAGCGTTGGGCCTAGCAATGAGCAGTTCTTC CSVGPSNEQFF
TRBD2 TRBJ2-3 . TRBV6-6 TGTGCCAGCAGTTACTCGGCTAGCGGAAGCGGGAATACGCAGTATTTT CASSYSASGSGNTQYF
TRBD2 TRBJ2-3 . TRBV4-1 TGCGCCAGCAGCCTAGCGGGGGGGCGTACAGATACGCAGTATTTT CASSLAGGRTDTQYF
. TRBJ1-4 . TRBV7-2 TGTGCCAGCAGCTCCAGGGGTTCAACTAATGAAAAACTGTTTTTT CASSSRGSTNEKLFF
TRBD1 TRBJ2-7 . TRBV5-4 TGTGCCAGCAGCGGGGACAGGGCAGGCTACGAGCAGTACTTC CASSGDRAGYEQYF
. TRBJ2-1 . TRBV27 TGTGCCAGCAGCTCCAGGGTATCGAACAATGAGCAGTTCTTC CASSSRVSNNEQFF
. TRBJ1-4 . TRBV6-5 TGTGCCAGCACGGCCGCGAGGGATGAAAAACTGTTTTTT CASTAARDEKLFF
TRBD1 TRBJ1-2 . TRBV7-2 TGTGCCAGCAGCCCACACCAGGGACAGGCCTTCCCCCGCTATGGCTACACCTTC CASSPHQGQAFPRYGYTF
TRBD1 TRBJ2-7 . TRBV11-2 TGTGCCAGCCGTAACAGGGGTACCTACGAGCAGTACTTC CASRNRGTYEQYF
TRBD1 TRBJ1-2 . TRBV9 TGTGCCAGCAGCGCCCGGACAGGGGATGGCTACACCTTC CASSARTGDGYTF
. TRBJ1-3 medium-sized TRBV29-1 TGCAGCGTTGTTTGGGGAGGTTCTGGAAACACCATATATTTT CSVVWGGSGNTIYF